This entry is about one T cell receptor beta chain. Its target is unknown. The entry originates in a study of a mutant IDH1 vaccine in newly diagnosed glioma. Study-wide context: Earlier treatment was radiotherapy, temozolomide, or both, with most getting both. The V12 visit happened in week 35, and the V13 visit happened in week 47.

The time point here: week 47, end of study. One vaccine dose held 300 ug of mutant IDH1 20-mer peptide and came with topical imiquimod. The donors' diagnosis was new WHO grade 3 or 4 astrocytoma that was IDH1-mutant and ATRX-lost. The method was immunoSEQ multiplex PCR; TCRdb's version includes in-frame clones alone and lacks a portion of them. The sample includes approximately 37,000 clones, roughly 80% of them seen just once. The sample in question was PBMCs, obtained from a glioma patient whose treatment included an IDH1 peptide vaccine. This sequence originates from a man younger than 35 with glioma. Some clones in this sample may be carry-over from other donors' samples.

The CDR3 coding sequence is TGTGCCAGCAGCTTCTGGGACATACAAGAGACCCAGTACTTC. It is translated as CASSFWDIQETQYF. The rearrangement joins TRBV11-2 to TRBJ2-5, with D tentatively TRBD1 (6 bases). The length of the CDR3 is 14 residues. Germline V gene data show CDR1 as SGHAT and CDR2 as FQNNGV. V was shortened by 3 bases and J by 2 bases, with 10 bases between the two germline ends.